The next 14 T cell receptor beta chains were all read from a single sample in a study of shared clonotypes between healthy human individuals. Data came from immunoSEQ multiplex PCR; TCRdb stores just in-frame clones and leaves some out. The sample has over 950,000 clones, approximately 80% seen once. The sequencing input was memory CD4+ T cells from PBMCs. The subset here: CD45RA-negative fraction. The receptors here all came from a young man in good health. Some clones in this sample may be carry-over from other donors' samples.

The chain couples TRBV5-5 to TRBJ2-7; D remains ambiguous. Looked up from germline, CDR1 is SGHKS and CDR2 is YYEKEE (reference sequence). This CDR3 spans 15 amino acids. The V end lost 0 bases, the J end lost 4 bases, and 14 bases lay between the germline ends. Here the CDR3 DNA reads TGTGCCAGCAGCTTGGCTGGTCCACCTTTATACGAGCAGTACTTC. Translated, it gives CASSLAGPPLYEQYF.

J is TRBJ2-5 and V is TRBV30; maybe TRBD1 (6 bases). CDR1 and CDR2 from the germline V gene are GTSNPN and SVGIG (reference sequence). The CDR3 spans 14 residues. The ends were cut back, 1 base at V and 2 bases at J, with 11 bases in the middle. The CDR3 sequence is CAWSDPGTQETQYF. The CDR3 DNA is TGTGCCTGGAGTGACCCCGGGACACAAGAGACCCAGTACTTC.

The chain is built from TRBV19 and TRBJ2-7; 8 nucleotides line up with TRBD2. V shed 6 bases and J 7 bases; nucleotides not matched to a gene: 11. The length of the CDR3 is 14 residues. Per germline, CDR1 LNHDA and CDR2 SQIVND (reference sequence). Here the CDR3 reads CASSPGGDLGEQYF. CDR3 coding DNA: TGTGCCAGTAGCCCCGGGGGGGACTTGGGAGAGCAGTACTTC.

The CDR3: CANRARGAGTGELFF. CDR3 nucleotide sequence: TGTGCCAACAGGGCAAGGGGGGCCGGGACCGGGGAGCTGTTTTTT. The chain recombines TRBV6-1 with TRBJ2-2, with D perhaps TRBD1 or TRBD2 (6 bases each). This CDR3 is 15 amino acids long. Germline loops: CDR1 MNHNS, CDR2 SASEGT. The V gene lost 10 bases and the J gene lost 5 bases, with 20 bases spanning the gap.

The rearrangement links TRBV19 to TRBJ2-4; 13 nucleotides match TRBD2. The CDR3 contains 17 residues. CDR1 is LNHDA and CDR2 is SQIVND in the germline V gene (reference sequence). Trimming took 3 bases from V and 6 from J; bases not matched to a gene: 8. The CDR3 DNA reads as TGTGCCAGTAGTATCCAGGGACTAGCGGGATATGGAAACATTCAGTACTTC. Translated, it gives CASSIQGLAGYGNIQYF.

This chain uses TRBV6-6 with TRBJ2-1, with 11 positions matching TRBD2. The CDR3 sequence is 16 residues long. Germline trimming cut 2 bases from V and 7 bases from J; bases unmatched to any gene: 7. CDR1 and CDR2 (germline): MNHNY, SVGAGI (reference sequence). The CDR3 DNA sequence: TGTGCCAGCAGTTACCCCGCGGTAGCGGGAGGGAATGAGCAGTTCTTC. Protein product: CASSYPAVAGGNEQFF.

The genes are TRBV28 and TRBJ2-7, with D unresolved. The CDR3 sequence is 13 residues long. The V and J ends lost 7 bases and 6 bases respectively, with 16 bases between them. Germline-derived CDR1 and CDR2 are MDHEN and SYDVKM. CDR3 in amino acids: CASMFPTIREQYF. For the CDR3, the DNA is TGTGCCAGCATGTTTCCCACAATTCGCGAGCAGTACTTC.

This clone was picked up one time. This sample includes further DNA sequences coding for the same CDR3. This rearrangement joins TRBV18 to TRBJ2-5; D is undetermined. Germline V gene data show CDR1 as KGHSH and CDR2 as LQKENI. The CDR3 loop spans 13 amino acids. V dropped 3 bases and J dropped 3 bases, with 8 bases sitting between them. CDR3 protein: CASSPRREETQYF. CDR3 nucleotides: TGTGCCAGCTCACCCCGACGAGAAGAGACCCAGTACTTC.

The chain uses TRBV14 and TRBJ2-7; possible D gene TRBD1, 6 bases. The CDR3 totals 15 residues. V was cut by 5 bases and J by 2 bases, with 16 bases left in between. Germline V gene data show CDR1 as SGHDN and CDR2 as FVKESK. The CDR3 reads CASSSIRDNPYEQYF. DNA of the CDR3: TGTGCCAGCAGCTCCATCCGGGACAACCCCTACGAGCAGTACTTC.

This clone occurred once. The rearrangement joins TRBV4-2 to TRBJ1-5; D unresolved. The CDR3 covers 18 residues. Per germline, CDR1 LGHNA and CDR2 YNFKEQ. Trimming took 1 base from V and 2 from J, leaving 18 bases between them. The CDR3 bases are TGTGCCAGCAGCCAAGTTAAGGCCGCGGGGTTAGGCAATCAGCCCCAGCATTTT. Protein: CASSQVKAAGLGNQPQHF.

The genes are TRBV7-8 and TRBJ2-6; the D is unclear. This CDR3 has 15 amino acids. V gave up 1 base and J gave up 2 bases, with 6 bases separating them. Germline V gene lookup returns CDR1 SGHVS and CDR2 FQNEAQ. The CDR3 DNA is TGTGCCAGCAGCTTAGTCCCCCCTGGGGCCAACGTCCTGACTTTC. Protein: CASSLVPPGANVLTF.

This clone was seen a few times. This sequence joins TRBV6-4 and TRBJ2-1; the match to TRBD2 covers 9 bases. The CDR3 runs 14 residues. Germline values: CDR1 MRHNA, CDR2 SNTAGT. V dropped 3 bases and J dropped 8; count of bases not matched to a gene: 5. The CDR3 sequence: CASSEEGTSYEQFF. For the CDR3, the DNA is TGTGCCAGCAGTGAAGAAGGGACTAGCTATGAGCAGTTCTTC.

As to this clone: Other DNA sequences from this sample encode an identical CDR3 as well. The chain links TRBV5-1 to TRBJ2-7, with TRBD1 as a possible D gene (6 bases). V lost 2 bases and J 6 bases, leaving 6 bases between the germline ends. There are 11 residues in the CDR3. In germline, CDR1 is SGHRS, CDR2 YFSETQ. The CDR3 region is CASSLQGEQYF. CDR3 coding DNA: TGCGCCAGCAGCTTACAGGGCGAGCAGTACTTC.

This clone was seen a few times. This chain links TRBV30 with TRBJ1-5, with D unclear. Germline V gives CDR1 GTSNPN, CDR2 SVGIG (reference sequence). The CDR3 totals 13 residues. V was cut by 2 bases and J by 3 bases, with 8 bases left in between. For the CDR3, the DNA is TGTGCCTGGAGTCCCAGCTTCAATCAGCCCCAGCATTTT. Protein: CAWSPSFNQPQHF.